A single T cell receptor beta chain is shown here with its context. Antigen: not known. Time point of the sample: patch test 1, 2 weeks after DPC sensitization. Treatment described: therapeutic diphenylcyclopropenone sensitization with weekly scalp DPC. MiXCR, applied by TCRdb to the RACE reads, yields one record per CDR3 protein. Among 95,000 to 130,000 distinct CDR3 sequences, around 10% were seen once, and the ten largest hold around 1.4%. This sample stems from a study of human T cells and chemical hapten exposure. Study-wide context: The variation in per-sample TCR yields arose mainly from small differences in pooled library volumes.

Study-wide points: Relative to control repertoires, expanded TCRs gave rise to significantly more large CDR3 similarity clusters.

The CDR3 is 15 amino acids. CDR1 and CDR2 from the germline V gene are LNHDA and SQIVND (reference sequence). V was clipped by 3 bases and J by 6 bases, with 17 bases between them. The sample consisted of whole blood, taken in connection with sensitization to the hapten diphenylcyclopropenone (DPC). V usage is TRBV19 and J usage is TRBJ1-1, with D uncertain. The origin of this receptor is a woman between 45 and 65 years old with alopecia areata. Some clones in this sample may be carry-over from other donors' samples. CDR3 in amino acids: CASSMAFYSGPEAFF. CDR3 bases: TGTGCCAGTAGTATGGCCTTTTACTCTGGCCCTGAAGCTTTCTTT.